Reported below is one T cell receptor (beta chain). Its target is not known. Primers used in a second PCR of about 6 to 11 cycles were a sample-barcoded 5' primer and a J-beta primer mix. TCRdb called the 5' RACE reads again in MiXCR, with one record for every CDR3 protein. The repertoire holds about 650,000 distinct CDR3 sequences, with 32% as singletons. The data originate from a study of blood T cells in healthy people across ages. Study-level information: Per two T cells, template switching captured roughly one barcoded beta molecule.

Extraction of total RNA produced a minimum of 5.5 micrograms from each sample. Whole-study results and caveats: CMV status of donors was unknown, possibly confounding expanded clonotype changes. Any conclusive comparison of naive versus antigen-experienced cells was prevented by using unsorted PBMCs.

V gave up 4 bases and J gave up 10 bases; unmatched junction bases: 4. This CDR3 is built from 12 residues. Germline CDR1 reads SEHNR; CDR2 reads FQNEAQ (reference sequence). The V call is TRBV7-9, the J call TRBJ2-1; TRBD1 matches at 7 bases. Material for sequencing was blood. The clonotype comes from a woman aged 80 or older in good health. The CDR3 sequence is CASSSNRGEQFF. CDR3 sequence (DNA): TGTGCCAGCAGCTCGAACAGGGGCGAGCAGTTCTTC.